What follows are 5 T cell receptor beta chains derived from one specimen sequenced in a study of technical replicates of blood from several donors. TCRdb keeps only in-frame clones here, not all; method: immunoSEQ multiplex PCR. The sample records 75,000 to 95,000 clones, about 95% being singletons. The sequenced sample was T cells isolated from PBMCs. These receptors were taken from a human donor in good health.

V usage is TRBV18 and J usage is TRBJ2-5; the D is unclear. Germline V gene data show CDR1 as KGHSH and CDR2 as LQKENI. The V end was cut by 4 bases, the J end by 2 bases, with 5 bases between. The CDR3 totals 12 residues. CDR3 bases: TGTGCCAGCTCACTGAGACAAGAGACCCAGTACTTC. This gives the protein CASSLRQETQYF.

The gene calls are TRBV4-1 and TRBJ2-1; tentative D call: TRBD1 (6 bases). Per germline, CDR1 MGHRA and CDR2 YSYEKL. The CDR3 extends over 16 amino acids. Trimming pared 4 bases from V and 2 bases from J, leaving 15 bases between. CDR3 DNA sequence: TGCGCCAGCAGCCCCCACGCAGGGGCCCCCTACAATGAGCAGTTCTTC. It encodes CASSPHAGAPYNEQFF.

The gene calls are TRBV5-1 and TRBJ2-3, with 7 bases aligning to TRBD2. The CDR3 is 16 residues long. The germline V gene encodes CDR1 SGHRS and CDR2 YFSETQ. With V trimmed by 1 base and J by 1 base, 6 bases remained unmatched. This CDR3 reads CASSLRPSGRTDTQYF. As DNA, the CDR3 is TGCGCCAGCAGCTTGCGTCCTAGCGGCCGCACAGATACGCAGTATTTT.

The genes are TRBV5-1 and TRBJ2-2; 7 nucleotides match TRBD1. CDR1 and CDR2 from the germline V gene are SGHRS and YFSETQ. The CDR3 consists of 15 residues. V was clipped by 7 bases and J by 5 bases; unmatched bases: 11. Here the CDR3 DNA reads TGCGCCAGCGGGTTCCGGGACAGCCTGACCGGGGAGCTGTTTTTT. The encoded protein is CASGFRDSLTGELFF.

The gene calls are TRBV7-6 and TRBJ2-3; D uncertain. The CDR3 totals 13 residues. The V end was cut by 11 bases, the J end by 4 bases, with 16 bases between. The germline gives CDR1 SGHVS, CDR2 FNYEAQ. The CDR3 nucleotides read TGTGCCCCTCATCACTTTCCACCAGATACGCAGTATTTT. This sequence encodes CAPHHFPPDTQYF.